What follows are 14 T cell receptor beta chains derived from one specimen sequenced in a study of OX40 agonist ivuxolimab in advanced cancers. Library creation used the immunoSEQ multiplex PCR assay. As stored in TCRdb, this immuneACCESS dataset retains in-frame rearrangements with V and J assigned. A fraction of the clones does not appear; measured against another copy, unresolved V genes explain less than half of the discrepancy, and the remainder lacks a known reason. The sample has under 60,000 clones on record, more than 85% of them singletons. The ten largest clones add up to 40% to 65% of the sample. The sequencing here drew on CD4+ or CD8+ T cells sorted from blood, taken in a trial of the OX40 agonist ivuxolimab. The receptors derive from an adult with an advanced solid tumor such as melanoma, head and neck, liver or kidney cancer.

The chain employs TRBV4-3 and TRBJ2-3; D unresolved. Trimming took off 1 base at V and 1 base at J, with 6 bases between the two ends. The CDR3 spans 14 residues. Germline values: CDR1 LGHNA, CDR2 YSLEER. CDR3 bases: TGCGCCAGCAGCCAAGGTTGGGGCACAGATACGCAGTATTTT. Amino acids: CASSQGWGTDTQYF.

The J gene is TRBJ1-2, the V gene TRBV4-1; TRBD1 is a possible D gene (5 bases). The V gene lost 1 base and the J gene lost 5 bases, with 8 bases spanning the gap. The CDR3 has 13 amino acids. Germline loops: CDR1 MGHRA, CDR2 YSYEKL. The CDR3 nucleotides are TGCGCCAGCAGCCAAGTTGGGGGTTATGGCTACACCTTC. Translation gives CASSQVGGYGYTF.

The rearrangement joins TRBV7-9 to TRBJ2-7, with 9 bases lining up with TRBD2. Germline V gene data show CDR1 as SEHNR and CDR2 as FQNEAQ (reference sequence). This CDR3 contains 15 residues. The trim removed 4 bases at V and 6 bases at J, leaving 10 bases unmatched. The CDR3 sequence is CASSSSGRSLFEQYF. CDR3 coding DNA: TGTGCCAGCAGCTCAAGCGGGAGGAGCCTTTTCGAGCAGTACTTC.

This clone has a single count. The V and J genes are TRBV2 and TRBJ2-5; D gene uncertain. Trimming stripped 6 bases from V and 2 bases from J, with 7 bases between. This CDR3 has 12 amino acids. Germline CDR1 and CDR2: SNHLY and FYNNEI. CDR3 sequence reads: CASSQNQETQYF. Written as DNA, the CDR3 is TGTGCCAGCAGCCAGAATCAAGAGACCCAGTACTTC.

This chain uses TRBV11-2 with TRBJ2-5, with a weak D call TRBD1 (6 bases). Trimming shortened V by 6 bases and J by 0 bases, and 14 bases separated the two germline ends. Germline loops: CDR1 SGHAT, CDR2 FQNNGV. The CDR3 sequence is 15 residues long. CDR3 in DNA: TGTGCCAGCAGGCTCCTTGGACAGTACCAAGAGACCCAGTACTTC. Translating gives CASRLLGQYQETQYF.

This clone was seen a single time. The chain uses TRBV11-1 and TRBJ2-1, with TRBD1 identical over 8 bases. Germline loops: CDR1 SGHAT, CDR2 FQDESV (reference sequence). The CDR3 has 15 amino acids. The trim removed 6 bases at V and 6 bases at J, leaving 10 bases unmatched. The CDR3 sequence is CASSQRQGMSNEQFF. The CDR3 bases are TGTGCCAGCAGTCAAAGACAGGGGATGAGCAATGAGCAGTTCTTC.

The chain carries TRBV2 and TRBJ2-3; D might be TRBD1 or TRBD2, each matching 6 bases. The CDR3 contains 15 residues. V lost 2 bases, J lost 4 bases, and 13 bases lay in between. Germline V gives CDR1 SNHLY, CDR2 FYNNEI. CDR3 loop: CASSEIGGTADTQYF. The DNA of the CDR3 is TGTGCCAGCAGTGAAATCGGGGGCACGGCAGATACGCAGTATTTT.

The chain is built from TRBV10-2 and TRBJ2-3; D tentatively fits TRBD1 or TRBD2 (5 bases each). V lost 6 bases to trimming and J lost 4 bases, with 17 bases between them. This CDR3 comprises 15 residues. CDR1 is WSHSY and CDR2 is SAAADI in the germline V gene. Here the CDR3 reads CASRLDRGHADTQYF. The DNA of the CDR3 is TGCGCCAGCAGACTTGATCGGGGCCACGCAGATACGCAGTATTTT.

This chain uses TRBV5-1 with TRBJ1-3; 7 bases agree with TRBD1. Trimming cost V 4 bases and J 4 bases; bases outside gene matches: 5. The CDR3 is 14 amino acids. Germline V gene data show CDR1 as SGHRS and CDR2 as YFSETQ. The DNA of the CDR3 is TGCGCCAGCAGCGAACAGGGGAACGGAAACACCATATATTTT. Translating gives CASSEQGNGNTIYF.

In DNA, the CDR3 is TGTGCCAGCAGTTCAATTGGGACTAGTTCTACAGCTGAGCAGTTCTTC. Its translation: CASSSIGTSSTAEQFF. This sequence joins TRBV28 and TRBJ2-1; 8 bases are shared with TRBD2. Germline V gene data show CDR1 as MDHEN and CDR2 as SYDVKM. This CDR3 contains 16 residues. The trim removed 4 bases at V and 9 bases at J, leaving 14 bases unmatched.

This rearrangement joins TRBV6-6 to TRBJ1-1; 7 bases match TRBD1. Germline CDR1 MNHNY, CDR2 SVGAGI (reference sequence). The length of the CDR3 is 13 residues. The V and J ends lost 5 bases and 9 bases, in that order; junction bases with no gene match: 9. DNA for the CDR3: TGTGCCAGCAGTCCGGCCCAGGGGGTAAAAGCTTTCTTT. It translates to CASSPAQGVKAFF.

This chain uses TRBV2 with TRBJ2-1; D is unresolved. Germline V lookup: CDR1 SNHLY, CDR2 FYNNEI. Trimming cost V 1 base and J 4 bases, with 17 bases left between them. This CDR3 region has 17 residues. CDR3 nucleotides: TGTGCCAGCAGTGAAGGGGCCATACCCTATTATTACAATGAGCAGTTCTTC. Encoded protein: CASSEGAIPYYYNEQFF.

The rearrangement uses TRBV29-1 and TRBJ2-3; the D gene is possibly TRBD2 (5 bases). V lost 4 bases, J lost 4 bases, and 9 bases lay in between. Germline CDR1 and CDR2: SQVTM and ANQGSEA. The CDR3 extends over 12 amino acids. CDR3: CSVVLGADTQYF. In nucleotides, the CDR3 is TGCAGCGTTGTGCTGGGAGCAGATACGCAGTATTTT.

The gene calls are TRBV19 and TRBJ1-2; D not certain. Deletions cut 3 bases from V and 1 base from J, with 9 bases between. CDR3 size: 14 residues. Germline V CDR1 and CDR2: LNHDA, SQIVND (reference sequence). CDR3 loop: CASSISGNNYGYTF. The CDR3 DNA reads TGTGCCAGTAGTATTTCGGGGAATAACTATGGCTACACCTTC. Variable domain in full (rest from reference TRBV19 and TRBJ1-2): DGGITQSPKYLFRKEGQNVTLSCEQNLNHDAMYWYRQDPGQGLRLIYYSQIVNDFQKGDIAEGYSVSREKKESFPLTVTSAQKNPTAFYLCASSISGNNYGYTFGSGTRLTVV.